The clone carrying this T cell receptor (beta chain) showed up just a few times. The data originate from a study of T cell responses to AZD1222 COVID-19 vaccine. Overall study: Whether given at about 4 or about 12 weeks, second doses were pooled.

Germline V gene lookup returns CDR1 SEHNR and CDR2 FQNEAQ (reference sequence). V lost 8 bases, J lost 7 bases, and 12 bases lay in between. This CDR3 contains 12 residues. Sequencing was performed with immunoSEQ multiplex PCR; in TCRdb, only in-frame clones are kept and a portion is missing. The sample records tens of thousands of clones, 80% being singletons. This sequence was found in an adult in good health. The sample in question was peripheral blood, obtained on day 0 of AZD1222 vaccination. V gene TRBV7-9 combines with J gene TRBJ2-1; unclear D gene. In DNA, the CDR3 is TGTGCCAGCGGGTCCATTGGGAATGAGCAGTTCTTC. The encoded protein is CASGSIGNEQFF.